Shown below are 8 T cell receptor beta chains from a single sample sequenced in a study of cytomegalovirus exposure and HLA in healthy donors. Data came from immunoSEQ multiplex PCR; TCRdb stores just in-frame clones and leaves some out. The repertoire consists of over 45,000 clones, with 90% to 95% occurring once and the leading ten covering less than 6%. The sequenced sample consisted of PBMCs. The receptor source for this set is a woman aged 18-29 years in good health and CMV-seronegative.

This CDR3 is CASSFRAPSAGAGDEQFF. The CDR3 DNA reads as TGCGCCAGCAGCTTTCGGGCACCCTCTGCGGGGGCCGGAGATGAGCAGTTCTTC. The chain carries TRBV5-1 and TRBJ2-1, with D perhaps TRBD2 (7 bases). From germline, CDR1 is SGHRS and CDR2 YFSETQ. The CDR3 is 18 residues long. The V end was cut by 2 bases, the J end by 8 bases, with 26 bases between.

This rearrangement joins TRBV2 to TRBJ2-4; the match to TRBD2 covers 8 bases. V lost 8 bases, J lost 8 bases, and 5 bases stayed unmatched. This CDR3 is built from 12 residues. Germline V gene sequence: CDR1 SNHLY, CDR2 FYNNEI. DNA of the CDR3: TGTGCCAGCCGGGGGGGGGTGGACATTCAGTACTTC. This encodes CASRGGVDIQYF.

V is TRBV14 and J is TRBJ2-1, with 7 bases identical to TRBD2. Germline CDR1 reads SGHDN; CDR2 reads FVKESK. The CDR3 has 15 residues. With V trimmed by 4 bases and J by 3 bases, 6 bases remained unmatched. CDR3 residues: CASSRGGSLYNEQFF. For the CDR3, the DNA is TGTGCCAGCAGCCGGGGGGGTTCACTCTACAATGAGCAGTTCTTC.

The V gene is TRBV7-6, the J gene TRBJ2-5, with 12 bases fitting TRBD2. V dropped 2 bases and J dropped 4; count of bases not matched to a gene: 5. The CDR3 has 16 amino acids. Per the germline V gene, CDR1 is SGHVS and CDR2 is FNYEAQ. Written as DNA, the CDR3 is TGTGCCAGCAGCTTATTTCCTAGCGGGGGGGGAGAGACCCAGTACTTC. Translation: CASSLFPSGGGETQYF. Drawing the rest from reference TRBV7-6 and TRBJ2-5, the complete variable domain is GAGVSQSPRYKVTKRGQDVALRCDPISGHVSLYWYRQALGQGPEFLTYFNYEAQQDKSGLPNDRFSAERPEGSISTLTIQRTEQRDSAMYRCASSLFPSGGGETQYFGPGTRLLVL.

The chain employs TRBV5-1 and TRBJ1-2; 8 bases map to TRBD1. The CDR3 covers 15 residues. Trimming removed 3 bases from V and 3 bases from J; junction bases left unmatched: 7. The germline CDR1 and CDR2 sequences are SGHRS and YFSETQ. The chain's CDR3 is CASSWTGYAYYGYTF. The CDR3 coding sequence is TGCGCCAGCAGCTGGACAGGGTATGCGTACTATGGCTACACCTTC.

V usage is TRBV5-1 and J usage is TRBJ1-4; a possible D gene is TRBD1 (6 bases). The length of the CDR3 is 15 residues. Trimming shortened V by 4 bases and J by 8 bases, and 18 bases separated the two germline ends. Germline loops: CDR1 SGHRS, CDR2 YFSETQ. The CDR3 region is CASSLHRGAQEKLFF. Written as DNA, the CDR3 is TGCGCCAGCAGCCTGCATCGGGGGGCGCAGGAAAAACTGTTTTTT.

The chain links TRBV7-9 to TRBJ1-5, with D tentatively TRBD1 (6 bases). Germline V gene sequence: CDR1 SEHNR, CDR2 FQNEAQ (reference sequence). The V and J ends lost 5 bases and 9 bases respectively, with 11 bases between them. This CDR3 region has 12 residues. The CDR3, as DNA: TGTGCCAGCAGCCAACAGGGAACGCCCCAGCATTTT. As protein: CASSQQGTPQHF.

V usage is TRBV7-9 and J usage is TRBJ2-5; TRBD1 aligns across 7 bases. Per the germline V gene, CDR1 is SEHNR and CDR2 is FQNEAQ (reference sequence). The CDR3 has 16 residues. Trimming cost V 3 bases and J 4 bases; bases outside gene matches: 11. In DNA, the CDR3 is TGTGCCAGCAGCTTTTACTCGGGACAGTGGGCAGAGACCCAGTACTTC. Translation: CASSFYSGQWAETQYF.